A selection of T cell receptor beta chains follows, all from one sample in a study of cytomegalovirus exposure and HLA in healthy donors. Sequencing was performed with immunoSEQ multiplex PCR; in TCRdb, only in-frame clones are kept and a portion is missing. The sample lists some 110,000 clones, 86% occurring once. Sample: PBMCs. Every receptor here comes from a man aged 18 to 29 in good health and CMV-seronegative. Each CDR3 is given with its conserved first and last residue. The D gene is left open where the match is weak. Expanded clones are given a class, and other clones once, few, many or no size at all.

v_call	d_call	j_call	clone_size	cdr3_aa	cdr3_nt
TRBV7-8	-	TRBJ1-3	once	CASSLAGQDSGNTIYF	TGTGCCAGCAGCTTAGCGGGACAAGACTCTGGAAACACCATATATTTT
TRBV5-1	-	TRBJ2-5	-	CASSPHRKETQYF	TGCGCCAGCAGCCCTCACAGGAAAGAGACCCAGTACTTC
TRBV6-5	-	TRBJ1-1	-	CASGGRLMNTEAFF	TGTGCCAGCGGAGGTCGGCTGATGAACACTGAAGCTTTCTTT
TRBV29-1	TRBD2	TRBJ2-3	-	CSVEILAGGTDTQYF	TGCAGCGTTGAAATTCTAGCGGGGGGCACAGATACGCAGTATTTT
TRBV7-9	TRBD1	TRBJ1-1	-	CASSPNQGARTEAFF	TGTGCCAGCAGCCCAAATCAGGGGGCGCGGACTGAAGCTTTCTTT
TRBV30	TRBD1	TRBJ2-7	once	CAWSVRTLQGAEQYF	TGTGCCTGGAGTGTCCGCACTCTACAGGGGGCCGAGCAGTACTTC
TRBV5-3	TRBD2	TRBJ2-7	-	CARSKVGLAGDYEQYF	TGTGCCAGAAGCAAAGTGGGACTAGCGGGGGACTACGAGCAGTACTTC
TRBV7-9	-	TRBJ1-2	few	CASSFDSVDGYTF	TGTGCCAGCAGCTTCGACAGTGTCGATGGCTACACCTTC
TRBV5-8	TRBD1	TRBJ1-3	-	CASSAPGQGGGNTIYF	TGTGCCAGCAGCGCCCCGGGACAGGGGGGTGGAAACACCATATATTTT
TRBV20-1	-	TRBJ2-5	-	CSAGSRETQYF	TGCAGCGCGGGAAGTCGGGAGACCCAGTACTTC
TRBV9	TRBD1	TRBJ1-4	-	CASSPTGQGWGEKLFF	TGTGCCAGCAGCCCCACGGGACAGGGGTGGGGTGAAAAACTGTTTTTT
TRBV19	-	TRBJ2-3	-	CASSSGSTDTQYF	TGTGCCAGTAGTAGCGGGAGCACAGATACGCAGTATTTT
TRBV7-9	TRBD1	TRBJ2-3	-	CASEGQSRTDTQYF	TGTGCCAGCGAGGGACAGTCCCGCACAGATACGCAGTATTTT
TRBV18	TRBD2	TRBJ2-2	-	CASSPTTSGSAGELFF	TGTGCCAGCTCACCAACGACTAGCGGGAGCGCCGGGGAGCTGTTTTTT
TRBV2	-	TRBJ2-7	-	CASSGSGDAQYF	TGTGCCAGCAGTGGTTCGGGGGATGCGCAGTACTTC
TRBV6-5	TRBD1	TRBJ2-7	few	CATGQGSYEQYF	TGTGCCACCGGACAGGGTTCCTACGAGCAGTACTTC
TRBV6-1	-	TRBJ2-2	-	CASRLSSGELFF	TGTGCCAGCAGGCTATCGAGTGGGGAGCTGTTTTTT
TRBV13	-	TRBJ1-1	-	CASSFTGDRSAFF	TGTGCCAGCAGCTTTACCGGGGATCGTTCGGCTTTCTTT
TRBV6-1	-	TRBJ2-7	-	CASAGSSLHEQYF	TGTGCCAGCGCCGGGTCTAGTCTCCACGAGCAGTACTTC
TRBV5-1	TRBD1	TRBJ2-7	-	CASSSGTGIYEQYF	TGCGCCAGCAGCTCCGGGACAGGGATCTACGAGCAGTACTTC
TRBV2	-	TRBJ2-3	-	CASSSDTQYF	TGTGCCAGCAGTTCGGATACGCAGTATTTT
TRBV30	-	TRBJ1-2	-	CARGTNSGYTF	TGTGCCCGGGGGACGAATAGTGGCTACACCTTC
TRBV2	TRBD2	TRBJ2-3	-	CASERGSTDTQYF	TGTGCCAGCGAGCGGGGGAGCACAGATACGCAGTATTTT
TRBV2	TRBD2	TRBJ2-5	-	CAGAGLAGVGETQYF	TGTGCCGGGGCGGGACTAGCGGGAGTCGGGGAGACCCAGTACTTC
TRBV2	-	TRBJ1-2	-	CASTIRQNYGYTF	TGTGCCAGCACTATAAGACAGAACTATGGCTACACCTTC
TRBV18	-	TRBJ1-4	-	CASSLGQRTFNEKLFF	TGTGCCAGCTCACTCGGACAGCGGACCTTTAATGAAAAACTGTTTTTT
TRBV5-8	TRBD2	TRBJ2-7	-	CASSFHSGKSSYEQYF	TGTGCCAGCAGCTTTCATAGCGGGAAGAGCTCCTACGAGCAGTACTTC
TRBV2	TRBD1	TRBJ2-1	-	CASSKTGTGGDEQFF	TGTGCCAGCAGTAAAACCGGGACAGGGGGGGATGAGCAGTTCTTC
TRBV19	TRBD2	TRBJ2-7	-	CASSMTSLFNEQYF	TGTGCCAGTAGTATGACTAGCCTATTCAACGAGCAGTACTTC
TRBV14	-	TRBJ2-5	-	CASSQVGGTETQYF	TGTGCCAGCAGCCAAGTTGGGGGGACCGAGACCCAGTACTTC
TRBV19	-	TRBJ1-2	-	CASSISNKPGYGYTF	TGTGCCAGTAGTATATCTAATAAACCGGGCTATGGCTACACCTTC
TRBV5-7	TRBD1	TRBJ1-1	-	CASSLRDSELIVF	TGTGCCAGCAGCTTGAGGGACAGTGAACTCATAGTCTTT
TRBV6-1	TRBD1	TRBJ1-5	-	CASSETGTHSNQPQHF	TGTGCCAGCAGTGAGACAGGGACTCATAGCAATCAGCCCCAGCATTTT
TRBV7-9	TRBD2	TRBJ2-7	-	CASSHKGGRMDEQYF	TGTGCCAGCAGCCATAAGGGCGGGAGAATGGACGAGCAGTACTTC
TRBV2	-	TRBJ1-4	-	CASSLGAGNEKLFF	TGTGCCAGCAGCCTAGGGGCGGGGAATGAAAAACTGTTTTTT
TRBV30	-	TRBJ1-3	-	CAWEGGDSGNTIYF	TGTGCCTGGGAGGGCGGGGACTCTGGAAACACCATATATTTT
TRBV18	TRBD1	TRBJ2-7	-	CASSPPTGGINYEQYF	TGTGCCAGCTCACCACCGACAGGGGGTATTAACTACGAGCAGTACTTC
TRBV7-9	-	TRBJ1-1	-	CASSPPIFF	TGTGCCAGCAGCCCCCCAATTTTCTTT
TRBV6-5	-	TRBJ1-1	-	CASRRQSEAFF	TGTGCCAGCAGGAGACAGTCTGAAGCTTTCTTT
TRBV9	TRBD1	TRBJ2-7	-	CASSPTGTGIGEQYF	TGTGCCAGCAGCCCGACCGGGACAGGGATAGGCGAGCAGTACTTC
TRBV5-6	-	TRBJ2-1	once	CASSLGRGYEQFF	TGTGCCAGCAGCTTAGGCAGGGGATATGAGCAGTTCTTC
TRBV29-1	TRBD1	TRBJ1-2	-	CSVKDRPAYGYTF	TGCAGCGTTAAGGACAGGCCCGCCTATGGCTACACCTTC
TRBV6-5	-	TRBJ2-7	once	CASSYTASYEQYF	TGTGCCAGCAGTTACACAGCTTCCTACGAGCAGTACTTC
TRBV29-1	TRBD1	TRBJ2-3	once	CSVHRGYTQYF	TGCAGCGTTCACAGGGGATATACGCAGTATTTT
TRBV19	-	TRBJ1-2	-	CASSIDRGYTF	TGTGCCAGTAGTATAGACCGTGGCTACACCTTC
TRBV10-3	-	TRBJ2-7	-	CAISPGVGDEQYF	TGTGCCATCAGTCCAGGGGTAGGCGACGAGCAGTACTTC
TRBV2	TRBD1	TRBJ2-2	few	CASTRGQGGELFF	TGTGCCAGCACGAGGGGGCAGGGCGGGGAGCTGTTTTTT
TRBV28	-	TRBJ1-2	-	CASSPPEASYGYTF	TGTGCCAGCAGCCCCCCAGAGGCCTCCTATGGCTACACCTTC
TRBV7-8	-	TRBJ1-4	-	CASSLSVARRTNEKLFF	TGTGCCAGCAGCTTAAGTGTAGCTCGGCGAACTAATGAAAAACTGTTTTTT
TRBV5-8	-	TRBJ1-2	-	CASSPRAGSYGYTF	TGTGCCAGCAGCCCGAGGGCGGGGAGCTATGGCTACACCTTC
TRBV27	-	TRBJ2-3	once	CASSLPGIDTQYF	TGTGCCAGCAGTTTGCCCGGGATCGATACGCAGTATTTT
TRBV7-9	TRBD1	TRBJ1-1	-	CASSQDRGRETEAFF	TGTGCCAGCAGCCAAGACAGGGGGCGTGAAACTGAAGCTTTCTTT
TRBV7-9	TRBD2	TRBJ2-1	-	CASSPPIAGPYNEQFF	TGTGCCAGCAGCCCCCCCATAGCGGGACCCTACAATGAGCAGTTCTTC
TRBV5-5	TRBD1	TRBJ2-7	-	CASSFIGTGSYEQYF	TGTGCCAGCAGCTTTATTGGGACAGGGTCCTACGAGCAGTACTTC
TRBV6-5	-	TRBJ1-6	-	CASSPTGPYNSPLHF	TGTGCCAGCAGTCCCACAGGGCCCTATAATTCACCCCTCCACTTT